A single sample gave rise to the 21 T cell receptor beta chains below, sequenced in a study of blood T cells in healthy people across ages. It was with a sample-barcoded 5' primer and a J-beta primer mix that a second PCR of about 7 to 12 cycles was run. TCRdb itself ran the 5' RACE reads through MiXCR, one entry per CDR3 protein. This sample has about 760,000 distinct CDR3 sequences, with more than 55% found just once. Material: blood. These receptor sequences come from a man aged 40-50 years in good health.

The chain employs TRBV7-9 and TRBJ2-5; 11 positions match TRBD2. Germline V lookup: CDR1 SEHNR, CDR2 FQNEAQ (reference sequence). J gave up 11 bases and V 0 bases, and 11 bases lay outside the gene matches. The CDR3 loop spans 16 amino acids. CDR3 DNA sequence: TGTGCCAGCAGCTTAGCGAAACTAGCGGGAGATGATGAGCAGTACTTC. Encoded protein: CASSLAKLAGDDEQYF.

The chain has TRBV12-3 or TRBV12-4 and TRBJ2-5; the D is unclear. V lost 8 bases and J lost 7, with 11 bases in between. The CDR3 loop spans 11 amino acids. CDR3 nucleotides: TGTGCCAGCGGGCTCAAGTTGACCCAGTACTTC. This gives the protein CASGLKLTQYF.

The gene calls are TRBV7-2 and TRBJ1-5; D ambiguous. The CDR3 length is 12 residues. The germline V gene encodes CDR1 SGHTA and CDR2 FQGNSA. Trimming removed 5 bases at V and 7 bases at J, with 9 bases between. CDR3 loop: CASSPQGQPQHF. CDR3 sequence (DNA): TGTGCCAGCAGCCCGCAAGGACAGCCCCAGCATTTT.

Of note for this clonotype: The missing conserved phenylalanine or tryptophan at the end of this CDR3 makes a read error likely. This sequence joins TRBV28 and TRBJ2-7; 7 bases map to TRBD1. Germline V gene sequence: CDR1 MDHEN, CDR2 SYDVKM. The CDR3 covers 15 residues. J gave up 2 bases and V 4 bases, and 8 bases lay outside the gene matches. The chain's CDR3 is CASSSIDRAAYEQYL. In nucleotides, the CDR3 is TGTGCCAGCAGTTCTATCGACAGGGCCGCCTACGAGCAGTACCTC.

The sample holds a few counts of this clonotype. V gene TRBV4-3 combines with J gene TRBJ2-1; 7 nucleotides agree with TRBD2. With the DNA end fitting TRBJ2-7 better, the J assignment may be wrong. The CDR3 runs 19 residues. The germline V gene encodes CDR1 LGHNA and CDR2 YSLEER. Written as DNA, the CDR3 is TGCGCCAGCAGCCAGGAACCGAACCCCGCGGGCGGGAGAGTAGACGAGCAGTACTTC. This sequence encodes CASSQEPNPAGGRVDEQYF.

The V gene is TRBV7-2, the J gene TRBJ1-2; a possible D gene is TRBD1 (5 bases). Trimming pared 3 bases from V and 4 bases from J, leaving 18 bases between. The CDR3 contains 16 residues. From germline, CDR1 is SGHTA and CDR2 FQGNSA. CDR3 in amino acids: CASSFTISNGAYGYTF. The CDR3 DNA reads as TGTGCCAGCAGCTTCACCATTTCGAACGGGGCCTATGGCTACACCTTC. Using reference TRBV7-2 and TRBJ1-2 for the parts outside the CDR3, the full variable domain is GAGVSQSPSNKVTEKGKDVELRCDPISGHTALYWYRQSLGQGLEFLIYFQGNSAPDKSGLPSDRFSAERTGGSVSTLTIQRTQQEDSAVYLCASSFTISNGAYGYTFGSGTRLTVV.

This chain uses TRBV11-3 with TRBJ1-4; D possibly corresponds to TRBD1 (5 bases). CDR1 and CDR2 (germline): SGHNT, YENEEA. The CDR3 loop spans 16 amino acids. Trimming left V 3 bases short and J 0 bases short, with 11 bases between. CDR3 amino acids: CASSFRASTTNEKLFF. For the CDR3, the DNA is TGTGCCAGCAGCTTCAGGGCATCCACAACTAATGAAAAACTGTTTTTT.

CDR3 region: CASSQGTDLVTEAFF. CDR3 bases: TGTGCCAGCAGCCAAGGGACAGATTTGGTCACTGAAGCTTTCTTT. V is TRBV4-2 and J is TRBJ1-1; TRBD1 might be the D (6 bases). The CDR3 is 15 amino acids. The germline CDR1 and CDR2 sequences are LGHNA and YNFKEQ. Trimming pared 1 base from V and 4 bases from J, leaving 13 bases between.

The chain recombines TRBV12-3 or TRBV12-4 with TRBJ2-2; D is perhaps TRBD2 (6 bases). The CDR3 totals 14 residues. Trimming took off 8 bases at V and 0 bases at J, with 10 bases between the two ends. CDR3 nucleotides: TGTGCCAGCCAGGACTACGCGAACACCGGGGAGCTGTTTTTT. It encodes CASQDYANTGELFF.

This chain uses TRBV7-3 with TRBJ2-1; 10 positions match TRBD1. CDR3 length: 15 residues. With 5 bases clipped from V and 7 bases from J, the junction kept 8 bases outside the gene matches. Germline CDR1 is SGHTA and CDR2 is FQGTGA. The CDR3 sequence is CASSPGQGGENEQFF. The DNA for the CDR3 is TGTGCCAGCAGCCCAGGACAGGGGGGTGAAAATGAGCAGTTCTTC.

This clonotype was recorded a few times. The chain combines TRBV6-1 with TRBJ1-1; the match to TRBD1 covers 7 bases. V was clipped by 8 bases and J by 3 bases; unmatched bases: 0. The CDR3 is 11 amino acids. Germline V CDR1 and CDR2: MNHNS, SASEGT. CDR3 DNA: TGTGCCAGCCAGGGGGACACTGAAGCTTTCTTT. The encoded protein is CASQGDTEAFF.

The chain couples TRBV14 to TRBJ2-6, with a tentative D call TRBD1 (5 bases). The germline gives CDR1 SGHDN, CDR2 FVKESK. The CDR3 contains 14 residues. Trimming pared 2 bases from V and 11 bases from J, leaving 13 bases between. Here the CDR3 DNA reads TGTGCCAGCAGCCAACGATCAGGGCCTGACGTCCTGACTTTC. It is translated as CASSQRSGPDVLTF.

This clonotype was recorded a few times. This chain links TRBV28 with TRBJ1-2; a weak D match, TRBD1 (5 bases). Germline V gene data show CDR1 as MDHEN and CDR2 as SYDVKM. This CDR3 has 12 residues. V was trimmed by 8 bases and J by 5 bases, leaving 12 bases between them. In nucleotides, the CDR3 is TGTGCCAGCTCCGGAGGGGCGTATGGCTACACCTTC. It is translated as CASSGGAYGYTF.

The chain has TRBV7-6 and TRBJ2-5, with TRBD2 as a possible D gene (5 bases). V gave up 5 bases and J gave up 5 bases, with 18 bases separating them. Germline CDR1 reads SGHVS; CDR2 reads FNYEAQ. The CDR3 has 15 amino acids. The CDR3 loop is CASSPAAASKETQYF. The CDR3 coding sequence is TGTGCCAGCAGCCCCGCCGCGGCTAGCAAGGAGACCCAGTACTTC. Combining the CDR3 with reference TRBV7-6 and TRBJ2-5 gives the whole variable domain GAGVSQSPRYKVTKRGQDVALRCDPISGHVSLYWYRQALGQGPEFLTYFNYEAQQDKSGLPNDRFSAERPEGSISTLTIQRTEQRDSAMYRCASSPAAASKETQYFGPGTRLLVL.

Only a few counts were recorded for this clonotype. The V gene is TRBV4-3, the J gene TRBJ2-7, with 8 bases that match TRBD2. This CDR3 is built from 15 residues. V lost 0 bases, J lost 7 bases, and 8 bases stayed unmatched. CDR1 LGHNA and CDR2 YSLEER come from the germline V gene. CDR3 DNA: TGCGCCAGCAGCCAAGATACAGCGGGAGAGAGTGAGCAGTACTTC. Protein product: CASSQDTAGESEQYF.

This clonotype was counted ten times or more. This sequence joins TRBV12-3 or TRBV12-4 and TRBJ2-7; TRBD2 is a possible D gene (5 bases). Trimming left V 3 bases short and J 2 bases short, with 5 bases between. The CDR3 is 12 amino acids. The CDR3 bases are TGTGCCAGCAGTTTCGGGGCCTACGAGCAGTACTTC. This sequence encodes CASSFGAYEQYF.

This clonotype was observed at least ten times. V is TRBV29-1 and J is TRBJ2-3; 7 nucleotides line up with TRBD2. V trimming: 1 base; J trimming: 5 bases; junction bases outside the gene matches: 9. CDR3 size: 15 residues. Looked up from germline, CDR1 is SQVTM and CDR2 is ANQGSEA. The CDR3 region is CSVEATAGRKDTQYF. The CDR3 bases are TGCAGCGTTGAAGCGACAGCGGGACGGAAAGATACGCAGTATTTT.

The chain recombines TRBV6-1 with TRBJ2-4; D gene unclear. Matching the DNA end better, TRBJ2-7 makes the J call doubtful. The CDR3 loop spans 13 amino acids. Looked up from germline, CDR1 is MNHNS and CDR2 is SASEGT. CDR3: CASSEAESYEQYF. CDR3 in DNA: TGTGCCAGCAGTGAAGCGGAGTCCTACGAGCAGTACTTC.

The rearrangement links TRBV9 to TRBJ2-1; 9 bases fit TRBD2. TRBJ2-7 matches the DNA end more closely, so the J call is doubtful. CDR1 and CDR2 (germline): SGDLS, YYNGEE. This CDR3 spans 18 amino acids. The CDR3 here is CASSFVMGGGGSYNEQYF. The CDR3 DNA reads TGTGCCAGCAGTTTTGTCATGGGCGGGGGGGGTTCCTACAATGAGCAGTACTTC.

CDR3 coding DNA: TGTGCCACCAGCAAGCGGGGCAGCACAGATACGCAGTATTTT. Protein sequence: CATSKRGSTDTQYF. V and J are TRBV15 and TRBJ2-3, with TRBD2 matching over 7 bases. Looked up from germline, CDR1 is LNHNV and CDR2 is YYDKDF (reference sequence). V gave up 4 bases and J gave up 0 bases; unmatched junction bases: 1. There are 14 residues in the CDR3. The variable domain in full, with the rest retrieved from reference TRBV15 and TRBJ2-3, is DAMVIQNPRYQVTQFGKPVTLSCSQTLNHNVMYWYQQKSSQAPKLLFHYYDKDFNNEADTPDNFQSRRPNTSFCFLDIRSPGLGDTAMYLCATSKRGSTDTQYFGPGTRLTVL.

The sample holds a few counts of this clonotype. V usage is TRBV4-1 and J usage is TRBJ1-4; possibly TRBD1 for D (5 bases). The germline V gene has CDR1 MGHRA and CDR2 YSYEKL. V lost 0 bases and J lost 5, with 10 bases in between. There are 15 residues in the CDR3. CDR3 bases: TGCGCCAGCAGCCAAGATCGGGGCGGGAATGAAAAACTGTTTTTT. Its protein product is CASSQDRGGNEKLFF.